This TCR beta chain stems from a study of T cell responses to AZD1222 COVID-19 vaccine (dated by TCRdb to the early 2020s). Describing the broader study: TCR sequencing covered about 230 trial participants: roughly 200 given two doses of AZD1222 and around 26 given two doses of MenACWY control vaccine. Trial participants were enrolled by age into subgroups of 18-55, 56-69 and 70-plus years, and roughly 150, 30 and 60 TCR-sequenced participants, respectively, were included in these subgroups. Broader findings and caveats from the paper: Vaccine-associated CD4 TCRs spanned the whole spike protein, with dominant responses in regions 160-218 and 743-854. After two AZD1222 doses, spike-specific TCR breadth and depth were significantly higher than at day 0 and than in MenACWY recipients. In the small 56-69-year group, the increase in depth fell short of significance, most likely because of low power. Participants were mostly white British, with more females than males. The authors suggested clonal diversity may have been underestimated. Nearly half of unique spike-specific TCRs reportedly recognized epitopes outside regions mutated in the B.1.351 and B.1.1.7 variants. Conclusions about previously exposed vaccinees were limited because only a handful of AZD1222 recipients were SARS-CoV-2 seropositive at baseline. Because no day 14 peak-response samples were available, repertoires were characterized only after the peak T cell response.

As for this clone: Its target antigen remains unknown. Within one base of it there is no much larger clone, and no base qualities were kept.

The V end gives up 2 bases and the J end 4 bases, leaving 8 bases in the junction not matched to a gene. The CDR3 contains 16 residues, cysteine and phenylalanine counted. Of all the DNA, just the CDR3 is kept, 48 bases in frame from base 1. CDR1 MNHEY and CDR2 SVGAGI are derived from the germline V gene. Explained via the paper, the time point label denotes: about 28 days (+/-7) after the second vaccine dose. Because spike-specific TCR depth and breadth did not differ between the two schedules, AZD1222 recipients who got a second dose at roughly 4 weeks were pooled with those who got a second dose at roughly 12 weeks. Samples from vaccinated people were obtained from the UK trials COV001 and COV002, which included a single-blind randomized controlled phase 2/3 trial of AZD1222 (ChAdOx1 nCoV-19) in healthy adults. For TCRbeta chain sequencing, PBMC samples were collected from trial participants at day 0 and at day 28 after the second dose.

The CDR3 regions of human TCRbeta chains were subjected to immunosequencing. The authors processed their data as follows. TCRs in the repertoires were compared against a reference library of SARS-CoV-2-specific TCRs that had been generated with the MIRA antigen-specificity platform. Breadth meant the fraction of unique TCRs that were SARS-CoV-2-associated, whereas depth meant the fraction of total T cells that were SARS-CoV-2-associated. Using the MIRA data, each spike-specific TCR was mapped to the spike region that the TCR reacts to and placed in a CD4 or CD8 class. Log10-transformed breadth and depth values were compared by one-way ANOVA with Sidak's multiple comparisons tests. TCRdb retrieved this table from immuneACCESS and kept in-frame rearrangements only. Not all clones are present; in checked studies, unresolved V genes account for under half, and no reason is known for the remainder. The V and J calls and clone size come from that table; D and trimming were worked out from the DNA. The sample table shows 110,000 or so clones, and approximately 90% are seen once. The biggest ten clones account for 6% to 8% of the sample.

The sequencing used peripheral blood, collected 28 days after the second AZD1222 dose. This receptor was identified in an adult who received the AZD1222 COVID-19 vaccine. Recombination joined TRBV6-5 with TRBJ1-1; 9 central bases correspond to TRBD1. The CDR3 corresponds to CASSYTGGGEGTEAFF. In nucleotides, the sequence is TGTGCCAGCAGTTACACAGGGGGCGGTGAAGGCACTGAAGCTTTCTTT.